What follows are 4 T cell receptor beta chains derived from one specimen sequenced in a study of technical replicates of blood from a handful of donors. The protocol was immunoSEQ multiplex PCR, while the TCRdb copy is restricted to in-frame clones and leaves out a portion. The sample carries tens of thousands of clones, less than 95% recorded once. The source material was PBMCs. The origin of the receptors is a human donor in good health. Some clones in this sample may be carry-over from other donors' samples.

J is TRBJ2-2 and V is TRBV4-2, with a weak D call TRBD2 (6 bases). Germline-derived CDR1 and CDR2 are LGHNA and YNFKEQ. The CDR3 has 15 residues. V was trimmed by 4 bases and J by 3 bases, leaving 12 bases between them. The CDR3 nucleotides are TGTGCCAGCAGCCCCCCGGGGGTGGACACCGGGGAGCTGTTTTTT. Protein: CASSPPGVDTGELFF.

The chain is built from TRBV16 and TRBJ2-5, with no clear D. CDR3 length: 13 amino acids. V gave up 2 bases and J gave up 2 bases, with 6 bases separating them. CDR1 and CDR2 (germline): KGHSY, FQNENV. CDR3 protein: CASSQDWQETQYF. For the CDR3, the DNA is TGTGCCAGCAGCCAAGACTGGCAAGAGACCCAGTACTTC.

This rearrangement joins TRBV2 to TRBJ2-3, with 7 bases fitting TRBD1. This CDR3 comprises 14 residues. The germline CDR1 and CDR2 sequences are SNHLY and FYNNEI. V was pared by 6 bases and J by 2 bases, with 5 bases of the junction left unmatched. CDR3 protein: CASRGDRHTDTQYF. The CDR3 DNA reads as TGTGCCAGCAGGGGGGACAGACACACAGATACGCAGTATTTT.

CDR3 amino acids: CASSQDPRASGRAGTGELFF. The CDR3 DNA reads as TGTGCCAGCAGCCAAGATCCTCGTGCTAGCGGGAGGGCGGGCACCGGGGAGCTGTTTTTT. The rearrangement joins TRBV4-2 to TRBJ2-2, with 12 positions matching TRBD2. The CDR3 runs to 20 residues. The germline gives CDR1 LGHNA, CDR2 YNFKEQ. Trimming removed 0 bases from V and 4 bases from J; junction bases left unmatched: 12.